This T cell receptor beta chain was captured in a study of vaccination effects on CD4 cells after COVID-19. Study overall: Post-vaccine draws lagged the second dose by a median of 72 days. Broader study findings: The vaccine-induced clones of healthy vaccinees included only 1 of 255 that cross-reacted with common cold coronaviruses.

CD4+ T cells specific for antigen were expanded with viral peptide pools by the ViraFEST assay before sequencing. When about ten days of culture had elapsed, CD4+ T cells were isolated. Participants were vaccinated with two doses of either the BNT162b2 or mRNA-1273 vaccine. Fewer than 2.5 million PBMC were seeded per well and grown in the presence of about 10 IU/ml IL-2 and around 11 ug/ml peptides. In regard to this clone: Antigen specificity is unknown.

Only in-frame clones appear in the TCRdb table, and some are missing; sequencing was by immunoSEQ multiplex PCR. The profile covers under 85,000 clones, with more than 60% appearing a single time and more than 0.95% taken by the ten largest. The sample in question was CD4+ T cells from PBMCs cultured with HCoV-OC43 spike peptides, obtained after COVID-19 vaccination. Noted subset: HCoV-OC43 spike overlapping peptide pool stimulation. The receptor comes from a human donor who received a COVID-19 vaccine.

CDR3 loop: CASSQVQGPEAFF. The CDR3, as DNA: TGTGCCAGCAGTCAGGTGCAGGGCCCTGAAGCTTTCTTT. The chain recombines TRBV6-5 with TRBJ1-1; D possibly corresponds to TRBD1 (5 bases). The V end was cut by 5 bases, the J end by 6 bases, with 13 bases between. The CDR3 runs 13 residues. Germline V gene data show CDR1 as MNHEY and CDR2 as SVGAGI.